Each of the 9 T cell receptor beta chains below was sequenced from the same sample in a study of blood T cell repertoires in COVID-19. Sequenced by immunoSEQ multiplex PCR; TCRdb stores in-frame clones only, minus some. This repertoire shows over 30,000 clones, 85% to 90% found once; its top ten account for roughly an eighth. Sequencing used peripheral blood. Source of these receptors: a man between 65 and 79 years old with acute or convalescent COVID-19.

V usage is TRBV6-2 or TRBV6-3 and J usage is TRBJ1-4; unclear D gene. CDR1 is MNHEY, CDR2 SVGEGT, per germline. Trimming left V 0 bases short and J 5 bases short, with 10 bases between. This CDR3 has 15 amino acids. This chain's CDR3 is CASSYSNLRNEKLFF. The CDR3 DNA reads TGTGCCAGCAGTTACTCAAATCTGAGGAATGAAAAACTGTTTTTT.

This chain joins TRBV4-3 and TRBJ1-6; D is ambiguous. Trimming left V 0 bases short and J 4 bases short, with 13 bases between. This CDR3 contains 17 residues. Germline V gene lookup returns CDR1 LGHNA and CDR2 YSLEER. The DNA for the CDR3 is TGCGCCAGCAGCCAAGAGAGGCGGATCGCTTATAATTCACCCCTCCACTTT. As protein: CASSQERRIAYNSPLHF.

The chain joins TRBV6-2 or TRBV6-3 to TRBJ2-6, with 9 bases identical to TRBD2. Per the germline V gene, CDR1 is MNHEY and CDR2 is SVGEGT. The CDR3 loop spans 19 amino acids. The J segment lost 0 bases and the V segment lost 5 bases, leaving 11 bases of the junction unmatched. The CDR3: CASSRLAGSDFSGANVLTF. CDR3 nucleotide sequence: TGTGCCAGCAGTCGCCTAGCGGGAAGTGACTTCTCTGGGGCCAACGTCCTGACTTTC.

DNA for the CDR3: TGCAGTGCTAGTTTTTCTAGCGGGAGACTCTTTTCAGATACGCAGTATTTT. Residues: CSASFSSGRLFSDTQYF. This chain connects TRBV20-1 to TRBJ2-3; 10 bases align to TRBD2. CDR1 DFQATT and CDR2 SNEGSKA come from the germline V gene (reference sequence). The CDR3 is 17 residues long. Trimming cost V 3 bases and J 4 bases; bases outside gene matches: 13.

This rearrangement joins TRBV11-2 to TRBJ2-1; D is uncertain. CDR3 length equals 11 residues. Germline V lookup: CDR1 SGHAT, CDR2 FQNNGV. V dropped 5 bases and J dropped 8 bases, with 7 bases sitting between them. CDR3 DNA sequence: TGTGCCAGCAGCAAACAGTATGAGCAGTTCTTC. This gives the protein CASSKQYEQFF.

This clone has more than one count but fewer than ten. This chain connects TRBV18 to TRBJ1-2; TRBD1 matches 8 bases. V was clipped by 3 bases and J by 5 bases; unmatched bases: 5. Per the germline V gene, CDR1 is KGHSH and CDR2 is LQKENI. CDR3 length: 14 amino acids. The CDR3 coding sequence is TGTGCCAGCTCACCCCCAGGGGGCATGTATGGCTACACCTTC. The encoded protein is CASSPPGGMYGYTF. The full variable domain, with the rest looked up from reference TRBV18 and TRBJ1-2, is NAGVMQNPRHLVRRRGQEARLRCSPMKGHSHVYWYRQLPEEGLKFMVYLQKENIIDESGMPKERFSAEFPKEGPSILRIQQVVRGDSAAYFCASSPPGGMYGYTFGSGTRLTVV.

About this clone itself: Other nucleotide sequences from this sample produce the same CDR3. The V and J genes are TRBV6-6 and TRBJ1-5; 8 bases fit TRBD1. The V segment lost 7 bases and the J segment 2 bases; nucleotides outside the gene matches: 7. The germline CDR1 and CDR2 sequences are MNHNY and SVGAGI (reference sequence). The CDR3 is made up of 15 amino acids. The CDR3 spells CASILQGGGNQPQHF. The CDR3 bases are TGTGCCAGCATCCTACAGGGGGGCGGCAATCAGCCCCAGCATTTT.

V gene TRBV13 combines with J gene TRBJ1-4; D ambiguous. V was pared by 5 bases and J by 6 bases, with 10 bases between. The germline V gene has CDR1 PRHDT and CDR2 FYEKMQ (reference sequence). CDR3 length: 13 amino acids. CDR3: CASSTRGHEKLFF. The CDR3 DNA reads TGTGCCAGCAGCACTCGGGGTCATGAAAAACTGTTTTTT.

The chain has TRBV6-2 or TRBV6-3 and TRBJ2-3; D possibly corresponds to TRBD1 (7 bases). The CDR3 runs 15 residues. Trimming removed 4 bases from V and 2 bases from J, with 13 bases in between. Germline lookup yields CDR1 MNHEY and CDR2 SVGEGT. The CDR3: CASSSRRGHTDTQYF. The CDR3 nucleotides read TGTGCCAGCAGTTCTAGGAGGGGGCACACAGATACGCAGTATTTT.